This T cell receptor (beta chain) was documented in a study of blood T cell repertoires in COVID-19. Sequencing was performed with immunoSEQ multiplex PCR; in TCRdb, only in-frame clones are kept and a portion is missing. The sample lists nearly 55,000 clones, around 90% occurring once. CDR1 SNHLY and CDR2 FYNNEI come from the germline V gene. The CDR3 has 16 residues. Deletions cut 5 bases from V and 0 bases from J, with 14 bases between. This TCR derives from a woman aged 55-70 years with active or convalescent COVID-19. Sequencing was performed on peripheral blood. This chain uses TRBV2 with TRBJ1-3, with D unclear. Written as DNA, the CDR3 is TGTGCCAGCAGTCCAACATCTACTAGCTCTGGAAACACCATATATTTT. Translation gives CASSPTSTSSGNTIYF.